This entry describes one TCR beta chain. Antigen: not known. Sequencing used immunoSEQ version 4 in survey mode. This table comes from immunoSEQ multiplex PCR, and its TCRdb copy is limited to in-frame clones, with some not included. The top ten clones hold 7% to 9% of a sample with 15,000 to 20,000 clones, approximately 65% of them seen once. This CDR3 has 9 residues. In germline, CDR1 is ENHRY, CDR2 SYGVKD. V was clipped by 8 bases and J by 9 bases, with 8 bases between them. This record comes from a study of persistence of HIV-infected CD4 T cells. Cells were stimulated with CMV-infected fibroblast lysates at about 10 ug/mL. CD4+ T cells upregulating both CD40 ligand and CD69 were sorted as responding cells.

The material was CD4+ T cells sorted from PBMCs after roughly 19-hour stimulation, obtained from a patient who received antiretroviral therapy. The TCR comes from an adult woman with HIV who was CMV-seropositive. The chain has TRBV10-3 and TRBJ2-7, with D hard to call. The CDR3 coding sequence is TGTGCCATCCAGAGGTTGCAGTACGTC. Translating it yields CAIQRLQYV.